The sequence of this T cell receptor (beta chain) was determined in a study of cytomegalovirus exposure and HLA in healthy donors. Concerning this clone itself: Its antigen remains unidentified.

General study results and limits: The productive fraction for most TCR beta V segments was about 90% or about 30% in an earlier analysis.

Vbeta (60) and Jbeta (13) primers were used in the PCR. Sequenced by immunoSEQ multiplex PCR; TCRdb stores in-frame clones only, minus some. The sample data list roughly 100,000 clones. Sampled while nominally healthy, donors likely had unrecorded immune exposures. This CDR3 region has 16 residues. Germline V gene sequence: CDR1 SGHRS, CDR2 YFSETQ. Trimming at V came to 4 bases and at J to 7 bases, leaving 7 bases not matched to a gene. The chain couples TRBV5-1 to TRBJ2-1; the match to TRBD2 covers 14 bases. The TCR sequence derives from a man in his forties or fifties in good health and CMV-seronegative. The sample comprised PBMCs. The CDR3 here is CASSGGTSGRGNEQFF. CDR3 in DNA: TGCGCCAGCAGCGGAGGGACTAGCGGGAGAGGGAATGAGCAGTTCTTC. Together with reference TRBV5-1 and TRBJ2-1, the CDR3 gives the full variable domain: KAGVTQTPRYLIKTRGQQVTLSCSPISGHRSVSWYQQTPGQGLQFLFEYFSETQRNKGNFPGRFSGRQFSNSRSEMNVSTLELGDSALYLCASSGGTSGRGNEQFFGPGTRLTVL.